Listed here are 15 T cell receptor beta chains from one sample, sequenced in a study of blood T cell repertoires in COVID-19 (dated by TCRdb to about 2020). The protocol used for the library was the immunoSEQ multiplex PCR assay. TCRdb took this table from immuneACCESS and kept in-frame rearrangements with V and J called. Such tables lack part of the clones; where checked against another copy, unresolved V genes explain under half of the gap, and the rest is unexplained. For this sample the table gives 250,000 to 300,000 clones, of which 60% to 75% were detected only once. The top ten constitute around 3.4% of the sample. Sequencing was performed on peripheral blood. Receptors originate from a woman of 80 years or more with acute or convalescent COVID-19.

CDR3 bases: TGCAGCGTTACGCGAACAGGGGTGGTAGGGCAGTACTTC. It is translated as CSVTRTGVVGQYF. The chain combines TRBV29-1 with TRBJ2-7; 7 bases map to TRBD1. The CDR3 consists of 13 residues. Trimming at V came to 5 bases and at J to 9 bases, leaving 13 bases not matched to a gene. CDR1 is SQVTM, CDR2 ANQGSEA, per germline.

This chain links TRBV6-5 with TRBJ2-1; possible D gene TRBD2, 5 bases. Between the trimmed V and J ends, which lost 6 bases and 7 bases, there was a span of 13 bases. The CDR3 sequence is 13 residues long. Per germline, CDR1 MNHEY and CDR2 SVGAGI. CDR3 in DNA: TGTGCCAGCAGATCCCCCAGAGGGAATGAGCAGTTCTTC. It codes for CASRSPRGNEQFF.

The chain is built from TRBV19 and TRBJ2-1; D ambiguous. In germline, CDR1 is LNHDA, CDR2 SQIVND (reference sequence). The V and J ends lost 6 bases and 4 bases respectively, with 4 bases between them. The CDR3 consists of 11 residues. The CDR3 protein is CASREYNEQFF. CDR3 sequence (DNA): TGTGCCAGTAGAGAGTACAATGAGCAGTTCTTC.

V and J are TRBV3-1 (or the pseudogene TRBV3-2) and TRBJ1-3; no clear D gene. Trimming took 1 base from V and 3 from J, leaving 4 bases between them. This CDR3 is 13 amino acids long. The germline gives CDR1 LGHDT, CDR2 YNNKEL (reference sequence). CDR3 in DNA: TGTGCCAGCAGCCAAGGCGGTGGAAACACCATATATTTT. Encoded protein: CASSQGGGNTIYF.

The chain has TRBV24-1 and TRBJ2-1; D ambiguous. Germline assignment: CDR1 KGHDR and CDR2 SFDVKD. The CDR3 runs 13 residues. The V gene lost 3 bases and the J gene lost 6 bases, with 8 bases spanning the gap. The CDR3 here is CATSDPSINEQFF. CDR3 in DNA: TGTGCCACCAGTGATCCCTCTATCAATGAGCAGTTCTTC.

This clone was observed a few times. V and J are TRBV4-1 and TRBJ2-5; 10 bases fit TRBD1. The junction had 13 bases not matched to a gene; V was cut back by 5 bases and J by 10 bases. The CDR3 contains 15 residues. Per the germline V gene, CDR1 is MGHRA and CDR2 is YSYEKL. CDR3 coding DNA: TGCGCCAGCAGCACCTGGACAGGGGGTCTGGCGGACCAGTACTTC. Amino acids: CASSTWTGGLADQYF.

The CDR3 nucleotides read TGTGCCAGCAGCTTAGACAGCCTTAACTATGGCTACACCTTC. This sequence encodes CASSLDSLNYGYTF. The chain is built from TRBV7-9 and TRBJ1-2, with no clear D. V lost 1 base, J lost 1 base, and 7 bases lay in between. The CDR3 runs 14 residues. Germline V gives CDR1 SEHNR, CDR2 FQNEAQ (reference sequence). The whole variable domain, filled in from reference TRBV7-9 and TRBJ1-2, reads DTGVSQNPRHKITKRGQNVTFRCDPISEHNRLYWYRQTLGQGPEFLTYFQNEAQLEKSRLLSDRFSAERPKGSFSTLEIQRTEQGDSAMYLCASSLDSLNYGYTFGSGTRLTVV.

The CDR3 reads CASSPGGQGVSLHF. The CDR3 DNA reads TGTGCCAGCAGCCCCGGCGGACAGGGGGTATCCCTCCACTTT. The gene calls are TRBV9 and TRBJ1-6; 10 bases line up with TRBD1. The CDR3 has 14 residues. Germline lookup yields CDR1 SGDLS and CDR2 YYNGEE. Trimming removed 4 bases from V and 14 bases from J; junction bases left unmatched: 9. Full variable domain (outside the CDR3, taken from reference TRBV9 and TRBJ1-6): DSGVTQTPKHLITATGQRVTLRCSPRSGDLSVYWYQQSLDQGLQFLIQYYNGEERAKGNILERFSAQQFPDLHSELNLSSLELGDSALYFCASSPGGQGVSLHFGNGTRLTVT.

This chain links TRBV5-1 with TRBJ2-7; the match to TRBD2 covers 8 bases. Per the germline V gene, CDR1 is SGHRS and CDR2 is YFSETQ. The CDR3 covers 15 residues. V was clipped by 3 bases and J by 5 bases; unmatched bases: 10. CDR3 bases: TGCGCCAGCAGCTCCGGAGGCGGGAGGAGCAACGAGCAGTACTTC. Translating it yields CASSSGGGRSNEQYF. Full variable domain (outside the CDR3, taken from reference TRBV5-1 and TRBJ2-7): KAGVTQTPRYLIKTRGQQVTLSCSPISGHRSVSWYQQTPGQGLQFLFEYFSETQRNKGNFPGRFSGRQFSNSRSEMNVSTLELGDSALYLCASSSGGGRSNEQYFGPGTRLTVT.

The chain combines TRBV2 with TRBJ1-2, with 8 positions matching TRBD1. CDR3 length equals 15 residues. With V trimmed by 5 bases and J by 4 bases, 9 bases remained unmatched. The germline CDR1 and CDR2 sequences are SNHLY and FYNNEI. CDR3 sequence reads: CASSPGQATIYGYTF. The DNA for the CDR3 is TGTGCCAGCAGTCCGGGACAGGCGACGATCTATGGCTACACCTTC.

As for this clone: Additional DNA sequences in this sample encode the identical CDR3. CDR3 loop: CASSLGDSPYEQYF. The CDR3 bases are TGCGCCAGCAGCTTGGGGGACAGCCCCTACGAGCAGTACTTC. The rearrangement uses TRBV5-1 and TRBJ2-7; TRBD1 agrees at 7 bases. CDR1 is SGHRS and CDR2 is YFSETQ in the germline V gene. The CDR3 length is 14 residues. The V and J ends lost 0 bases and 2 bases, in that order; junction bases with no gene match: 2. Full variable domain (outside the CDR3, taken from reference TRBV5-1 and TRBJ2-7): KAGVTQTPRYLIKTRGQQVTLSCSPISGHRSVSWYQQTPGQGLQFLFEYFSETQRNKGNFPGRFSGRQFSNSRSEMNVSTLELGDSALYLCASSLGDSPYEQYFGPGTRLTVT.

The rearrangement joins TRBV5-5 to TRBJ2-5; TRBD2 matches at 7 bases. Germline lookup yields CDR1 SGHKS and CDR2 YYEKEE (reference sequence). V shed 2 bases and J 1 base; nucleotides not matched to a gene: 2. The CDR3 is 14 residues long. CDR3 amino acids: CASSFLAAQETQYF. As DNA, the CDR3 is TGTGCCAGCAGCTTTCTAGCGGCCCAAGAGACCCAGTACTTC.

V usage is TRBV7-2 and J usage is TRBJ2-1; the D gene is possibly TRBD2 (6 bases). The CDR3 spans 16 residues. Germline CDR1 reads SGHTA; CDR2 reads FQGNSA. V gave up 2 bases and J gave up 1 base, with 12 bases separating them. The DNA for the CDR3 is TGTGCCAGCAGCTTAATGGGTAGCGGATCCTACAATGAGCAGTTCTTC. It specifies CASSLMGSGSYNEQFF.

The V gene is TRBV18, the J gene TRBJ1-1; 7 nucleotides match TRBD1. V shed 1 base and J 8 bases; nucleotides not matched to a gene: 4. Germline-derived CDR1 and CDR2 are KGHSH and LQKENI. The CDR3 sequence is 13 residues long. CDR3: CASSPLTGQEAFF. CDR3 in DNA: TGTGCCAGCTCACCACTGACAGGGCAAGAAGCTTTCTTT.

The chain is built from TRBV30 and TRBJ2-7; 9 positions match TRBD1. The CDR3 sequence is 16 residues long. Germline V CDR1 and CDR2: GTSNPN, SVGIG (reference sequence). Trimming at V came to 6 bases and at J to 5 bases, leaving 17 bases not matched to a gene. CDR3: CACLPLRTGAFNEQYF. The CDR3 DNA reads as TGTGCCTGCCTCCCTTTAAGGACAGGGGCCTTCAACGAGCAGTACTTC.